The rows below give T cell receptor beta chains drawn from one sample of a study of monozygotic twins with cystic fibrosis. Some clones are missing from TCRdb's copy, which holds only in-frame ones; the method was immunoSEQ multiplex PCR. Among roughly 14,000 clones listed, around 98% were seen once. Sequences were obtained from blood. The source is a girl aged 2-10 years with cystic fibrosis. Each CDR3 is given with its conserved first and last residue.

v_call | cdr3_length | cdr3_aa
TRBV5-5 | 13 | CASSLAGSYEQYF
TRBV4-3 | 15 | CASSQGEGRVHEQYF
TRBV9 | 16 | CASSVDAGGPPYEQYF
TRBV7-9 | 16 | CASIVAGHPNTGELFF
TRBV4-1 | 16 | CASSQVRGQFNYGYTF
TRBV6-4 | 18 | CASSDGVWPPGQLYEQYF
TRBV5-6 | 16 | CASSYFPERLGNEQFF
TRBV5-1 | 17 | CASSLGPGAPYQETQYF
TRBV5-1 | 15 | CASSLGDSNNQPQHF
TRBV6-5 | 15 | CASSPPRTGHSEQFF
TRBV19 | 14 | CASSPGYKNTEAFF